Described below is a single T cell receptor beta chain sequence and its context. This record comes from a study of blood T cell repertoires in COVID-19. For the study at large: Some COVID-19 samples were acute and others convalescent; all came from the United States, Italy and Spain. In each case, the material was cDNA or gDNA derived from T cells, B-cell-depleted T cells, or PBMCs.

Assay used: immunoSEQ multiplex PCR; TCRdb lists only in-frame clones, some missing. Here the sample spans fewer than 650,000 clones, roughly nine tenths being singletons. In germline, CDR1 is LNHDA, CDR2 SQIVND (reference sequence). V lost 1 base and J 10 bases, leaving 16 bases between the germline ends. The CDR3 covers 15 residues. This chain connects TRBV19 to TRBJ2-2; D gene ambiguous. The sequencing sample was made of peripheral blood. This sequence originates from a woman in her 50s with COVID-19, enrolled during active disease. The CDR3 nucleotides read TGTGCCAGTAGTATAGGCCCCACACCTGCGGCGGAGCTGTTTTTT. Protein product: CASSIGPTPAAELFF.